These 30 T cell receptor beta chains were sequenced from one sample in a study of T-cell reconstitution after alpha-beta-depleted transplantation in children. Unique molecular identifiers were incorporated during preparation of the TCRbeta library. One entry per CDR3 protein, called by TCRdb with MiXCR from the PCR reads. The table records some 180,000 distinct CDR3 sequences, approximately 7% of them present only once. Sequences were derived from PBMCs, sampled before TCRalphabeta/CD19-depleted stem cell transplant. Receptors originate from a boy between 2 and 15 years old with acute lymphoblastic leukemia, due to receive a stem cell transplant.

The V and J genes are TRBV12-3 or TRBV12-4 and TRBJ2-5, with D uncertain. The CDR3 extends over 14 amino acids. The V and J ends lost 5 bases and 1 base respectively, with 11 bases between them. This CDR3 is CASSDQIFQETQYF. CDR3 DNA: TGTGCCAGCAGTGACCAAATTTTCCAAGAGACCCAGTACTTC.

DNA of the CDR3: TGTGCCAGCAGCGGGGAGGGAGGCGGGAGCTCCTACAATGAGCAGTTCTTC. As protein: CASSGEGGGSSYNEQFF. The gene calls are TRBV9 and TRBJ2-1; TRBD2 agrees at 7 bases. J lost 0 bases, V lost 3 bases, and 9 bases had no gene match. Germline CDR1 is SGDLS and CDR2 is YYNGEE. The CDR3 extends over 17 amino acids.

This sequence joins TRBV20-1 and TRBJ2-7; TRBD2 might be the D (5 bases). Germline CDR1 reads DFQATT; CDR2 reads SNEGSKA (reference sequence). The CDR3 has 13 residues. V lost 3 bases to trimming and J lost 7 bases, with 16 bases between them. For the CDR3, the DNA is TGCAGTGCTAGGCGGGCCAACTCGGGGGAGCAGTACTTC. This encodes CSARRANSGEQYF.

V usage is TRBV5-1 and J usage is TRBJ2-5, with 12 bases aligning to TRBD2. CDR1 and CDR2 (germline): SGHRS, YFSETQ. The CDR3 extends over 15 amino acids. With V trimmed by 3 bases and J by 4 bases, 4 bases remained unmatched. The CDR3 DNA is TGCGCCAGCAGCTCGATGACTAGCGGGAGAGAGACCCAGTACTTC. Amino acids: CASSSMTSGRETQYF.

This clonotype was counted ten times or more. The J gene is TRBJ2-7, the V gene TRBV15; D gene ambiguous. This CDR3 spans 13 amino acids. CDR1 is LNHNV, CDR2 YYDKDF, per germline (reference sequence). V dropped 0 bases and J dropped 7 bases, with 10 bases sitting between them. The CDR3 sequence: CATSRDWSVEQYF. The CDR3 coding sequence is TGTGCCACCAGCAGAGATTGGTCGGTAGAGCAGTACTTC.

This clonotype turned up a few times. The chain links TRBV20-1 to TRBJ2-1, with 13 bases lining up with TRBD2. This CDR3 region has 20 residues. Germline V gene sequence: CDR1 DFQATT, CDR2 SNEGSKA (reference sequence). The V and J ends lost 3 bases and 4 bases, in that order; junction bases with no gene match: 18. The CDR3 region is CSASDRTSGRGSMGYNEQFF. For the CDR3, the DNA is TGCAGTGCTAGCGACAGGACTAGCGGGAGAGGATCCATGGGGTACAATGAGCAGTTCTTC.

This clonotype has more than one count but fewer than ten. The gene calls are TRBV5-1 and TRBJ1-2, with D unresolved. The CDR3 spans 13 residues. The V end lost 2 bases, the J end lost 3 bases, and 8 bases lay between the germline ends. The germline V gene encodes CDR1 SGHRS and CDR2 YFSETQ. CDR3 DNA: TGCGCCAGCAGCTTCTCTCTGGACTATGGCTACACCTTC. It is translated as CASSFSLDYGYTF.

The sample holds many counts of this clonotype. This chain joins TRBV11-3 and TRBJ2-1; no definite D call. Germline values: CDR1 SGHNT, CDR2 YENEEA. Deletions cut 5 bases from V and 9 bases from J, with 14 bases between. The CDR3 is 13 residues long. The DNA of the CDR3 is TGTGCCAGCAGCCGCACGAGAGACGGTGAGCAGTTCTTC. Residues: CASSRTRDGEQFF.

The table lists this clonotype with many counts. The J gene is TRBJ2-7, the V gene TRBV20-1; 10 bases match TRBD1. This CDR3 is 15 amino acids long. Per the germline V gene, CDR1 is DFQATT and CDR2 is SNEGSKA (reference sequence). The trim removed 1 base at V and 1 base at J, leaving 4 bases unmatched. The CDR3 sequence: CSARGGTGASYEQYF. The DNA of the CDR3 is TGCAGTGCTAGAGGGGGGACAGGGGCATCCTACGAGCAGTACTTC.

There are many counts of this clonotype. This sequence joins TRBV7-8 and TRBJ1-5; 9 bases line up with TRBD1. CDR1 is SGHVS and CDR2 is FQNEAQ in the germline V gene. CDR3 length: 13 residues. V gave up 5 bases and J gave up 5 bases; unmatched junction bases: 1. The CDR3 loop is CASSGDRDQPQHF. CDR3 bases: TGTGCCAGCAGCGGGGACAGGGATCAGCCCCAGCATTTT.

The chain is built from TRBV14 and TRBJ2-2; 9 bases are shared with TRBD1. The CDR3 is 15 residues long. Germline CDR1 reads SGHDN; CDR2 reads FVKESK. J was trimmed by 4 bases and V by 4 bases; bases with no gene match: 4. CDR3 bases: TGTGCCAGCAGCCGGGGACAGGGCATCACCGGGGAGCTGTTTTTT. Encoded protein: CASSRGQGITGELFF.

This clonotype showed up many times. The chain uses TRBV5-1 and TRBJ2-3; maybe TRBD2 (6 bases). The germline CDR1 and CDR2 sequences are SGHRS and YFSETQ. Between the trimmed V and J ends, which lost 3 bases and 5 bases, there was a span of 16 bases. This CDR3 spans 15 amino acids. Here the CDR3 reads CASSYGTRAGDTQYF. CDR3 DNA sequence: TGCGCCAGCAGCTACGGGACTCGAGCGGGAGATACGCAGTATTTT.

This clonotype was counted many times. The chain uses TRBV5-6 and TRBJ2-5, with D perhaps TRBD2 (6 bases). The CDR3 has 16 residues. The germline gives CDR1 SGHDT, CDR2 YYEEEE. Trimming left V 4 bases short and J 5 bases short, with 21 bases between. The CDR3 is CASSMGLRVTVETQYF. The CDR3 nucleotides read TGTGCCAGCAGCATGGGACTCAGAGTAACCGTGGAGACCCAGTACTTC.

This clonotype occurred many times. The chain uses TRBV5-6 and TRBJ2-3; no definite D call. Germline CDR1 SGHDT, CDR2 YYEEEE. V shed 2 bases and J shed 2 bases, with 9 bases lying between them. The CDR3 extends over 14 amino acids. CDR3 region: CASSFTEPTDTQYF. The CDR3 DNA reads TGTGCCAGCAGCTTTACGGAGCCCACAGATACGCAGTATTTT.

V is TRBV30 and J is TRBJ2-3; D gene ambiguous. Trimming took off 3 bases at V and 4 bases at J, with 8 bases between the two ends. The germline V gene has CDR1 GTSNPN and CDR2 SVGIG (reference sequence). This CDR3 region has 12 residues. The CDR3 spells CAWRIVADTQYF. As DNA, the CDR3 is TGTGCCTGGAGAATAGTCGCAGATACGCAGTATTTT.

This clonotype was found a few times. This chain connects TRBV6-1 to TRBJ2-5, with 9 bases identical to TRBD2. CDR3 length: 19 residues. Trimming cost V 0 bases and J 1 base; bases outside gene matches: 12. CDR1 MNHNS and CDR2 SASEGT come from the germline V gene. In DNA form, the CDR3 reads TGTGCCAGCAGTGAAGCGGAGGGATACGCGGGGGGGCCCCAAGAGACCCAGTACTTC. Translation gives CASSEAEGYAGGPQETQYF.

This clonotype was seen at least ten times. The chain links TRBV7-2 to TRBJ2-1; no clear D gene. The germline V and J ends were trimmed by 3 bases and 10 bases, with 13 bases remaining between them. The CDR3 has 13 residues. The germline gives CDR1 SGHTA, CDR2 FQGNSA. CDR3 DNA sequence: TGTGCCAGCAGCTTTGACGGGTTGGGGGAGCAGTTCTTC. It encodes CASSFDGLGEQFF.

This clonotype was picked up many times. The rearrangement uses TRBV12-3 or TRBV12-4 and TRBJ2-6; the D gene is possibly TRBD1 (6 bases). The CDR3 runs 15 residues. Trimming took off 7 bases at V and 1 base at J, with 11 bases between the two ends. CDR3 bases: TGTGCCAGCAACTCAGGACAGTCTGGGGCCAACGTCCTGACTTTC. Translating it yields CASNSGQSGANVLTF.

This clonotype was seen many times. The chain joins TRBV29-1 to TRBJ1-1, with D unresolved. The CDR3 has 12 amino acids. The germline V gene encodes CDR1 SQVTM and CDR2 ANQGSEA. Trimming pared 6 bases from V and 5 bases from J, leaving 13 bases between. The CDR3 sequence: CSVIAPGTEAFF. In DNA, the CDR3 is TGCAGCGTCATAGCCCCGGGTACTGAAGCTTTCTTT.

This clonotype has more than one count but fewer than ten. CDR3 loop: CASPRGGTSTDTQYF. As DNA, the CDR3 is TGTGCCAGCCCTAGGGGGGGAACTAGCACAGATACGCAGTATTTT. This chain uses TRBV2 with TRBJ2-3, with D perhaps TRBD2 (7 bases). Per germline, CDR1 SNHLY and CDR2 FYNNEI. The CDR3 is made up of 15 amino acids. V lost 8 bases and J 0 bases, leaving 15 bases between the germline ends.

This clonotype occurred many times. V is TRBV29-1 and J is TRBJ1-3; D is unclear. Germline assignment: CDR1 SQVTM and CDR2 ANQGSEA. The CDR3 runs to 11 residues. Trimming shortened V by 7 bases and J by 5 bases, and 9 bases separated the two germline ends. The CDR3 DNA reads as TGCAGCGCCCCCCGAAGAAACACCATATATTTT. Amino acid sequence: CSAPRRNTIYF.

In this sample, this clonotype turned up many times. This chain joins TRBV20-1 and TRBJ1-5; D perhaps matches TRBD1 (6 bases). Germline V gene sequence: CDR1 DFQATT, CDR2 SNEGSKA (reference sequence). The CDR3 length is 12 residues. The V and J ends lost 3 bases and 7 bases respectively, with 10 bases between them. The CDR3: CSARGAQQPQHF. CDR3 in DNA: TGCAGTGCTAGGGGGGCTCAACAGCCCCAGCATTTT.

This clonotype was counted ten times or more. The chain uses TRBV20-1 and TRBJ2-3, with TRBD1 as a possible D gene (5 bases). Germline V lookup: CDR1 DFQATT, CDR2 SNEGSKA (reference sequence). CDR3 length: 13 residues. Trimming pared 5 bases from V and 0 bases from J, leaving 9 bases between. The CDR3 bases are TGCAGTGCTCCCGACAGAAGCACAGATACGCAGTATTTT. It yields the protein CSAPDRSTDTQYF.

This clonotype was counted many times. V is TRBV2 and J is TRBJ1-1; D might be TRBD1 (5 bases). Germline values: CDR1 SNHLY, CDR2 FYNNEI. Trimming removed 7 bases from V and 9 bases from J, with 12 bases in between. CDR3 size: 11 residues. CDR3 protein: CASMGKGKAFF. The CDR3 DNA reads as TGTGCCAGCATGGGGAAGGGGAAAGCTTTCTTT.

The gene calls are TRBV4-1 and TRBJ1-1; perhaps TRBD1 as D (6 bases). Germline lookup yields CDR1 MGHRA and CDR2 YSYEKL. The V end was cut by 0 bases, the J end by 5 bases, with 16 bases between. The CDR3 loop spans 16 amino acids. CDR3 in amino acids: CASSQEYQGLRTEAFF. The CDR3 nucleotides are TGCGCCAGCAGCCAAGAGTACCAGGGGCTTAGGACTGAAGCTTTCTTT.

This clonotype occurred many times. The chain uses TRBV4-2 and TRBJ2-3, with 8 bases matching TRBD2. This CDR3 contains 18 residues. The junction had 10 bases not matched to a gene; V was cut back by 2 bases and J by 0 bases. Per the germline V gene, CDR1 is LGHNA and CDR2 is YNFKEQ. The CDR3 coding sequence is TGTGCCAGCAGCCAAAGGAGCGGGGGACCGACTAGCACAGATACGCAGTATTTT. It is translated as CASSQRSGGPTSTDTQYF.

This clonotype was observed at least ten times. CDR3 DNA sequence: TGTGCCAGCAGCTTAATCCTCGGGGAGCTGTTTTTT. Encoded protein: CASSLILGELFF. The chain uses TRBV7-9 and TRBJ2-2, with D hard to call. Germline loops: CDR1 SEHNR, CDR2 FQNEAQ (reference sequence). V was trimmed by 2 bases and J by 7 bases, leaving 5 bases between them. The CDR3 covers 12 residues. Based on the CDR3 plus reference TRBV7-9 and TRBJ2-2, the full variable domain is DTGVSQNPRHKITKRGQNVTFRCDPISEHNRLYWYRQTLGQGPEFLTYFQNEAQLEKSRLLSDRFSAERPKGSFSTLEIQRTEQGDSAMYLCASSLILGELFFGEGSRLTVL.

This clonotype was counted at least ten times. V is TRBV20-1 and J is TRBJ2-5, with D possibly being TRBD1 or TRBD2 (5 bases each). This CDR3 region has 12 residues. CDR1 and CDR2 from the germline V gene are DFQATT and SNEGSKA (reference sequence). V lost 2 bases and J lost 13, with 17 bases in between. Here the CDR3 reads CSARSERGPMYF. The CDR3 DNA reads TGCAGTGCTAGATCAGAAAGGGGACCCATGTACTTC.

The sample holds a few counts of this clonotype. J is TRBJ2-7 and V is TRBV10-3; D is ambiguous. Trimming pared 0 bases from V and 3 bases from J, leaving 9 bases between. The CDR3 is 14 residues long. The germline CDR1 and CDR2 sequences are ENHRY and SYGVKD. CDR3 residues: CAISESAPGYEQYF. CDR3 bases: TGTGCCATCAGTGAGTCGGCACCCGGCTACGAGCAGTACTTC.

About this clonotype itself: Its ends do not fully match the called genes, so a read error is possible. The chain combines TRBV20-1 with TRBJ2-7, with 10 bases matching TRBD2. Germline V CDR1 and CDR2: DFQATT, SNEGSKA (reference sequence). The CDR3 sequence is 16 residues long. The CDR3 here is CCARQISSGSSYEQYF. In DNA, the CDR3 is TGCTGTGCTAGACAGATATCTAGCGGGAGCTCCTACGAGCAGTACTTC.